A single sample gave rise to the 9 T cell receptor beta chains below, sequenced in a study of cytomegalovirus exposure and HLA in healthy donors. It was with 60 Vbeta and 13 Jbeta primers that the PCR ran. Using immunoSEQ multiplex PCR, the repertoire was profiled, and TCRdb retains in-frame clones only, with some absent. The repertoire consists of some 80,000 clones, with under 80% occurring once and the leading ten covering 10% to 15%. The specimen was PBMCs. The receptors shown here come from a human donor in good health.

The CDR3 region is CASGRGNSNQPQHF. CDR3 in DNA: TGTGCCAGCGGGAGGGGGAATAGCAATCAGCCCCAGCATTTT. This chain uses TRBV9 with TRBJ1-5; maybe TRBD1 (6 bases). Germline CDR1 reads SGDLS; CDR2 reads YYNGEE. The CDR3 is 14 residues long. Trimming left V 7 bases short and J 0 bases short, with 11 bases between.

The rearrangement links TRBV5-1 to TRBJ1-6, with D possibly being TRBD1 (5 bases). Germline CDR1 and CDR2: SGHRS and YFSETQ. This CDR3 spans 18 amino acids. V shed 0 bases and J shed 7 bases, with 20 bases lying between them. The CDR3 spells CASSLGSRARGWNSPLHF. The CDR3 nucleotides are TGCGCCAGCAGCTTGGGATCCCGCGCACGGGGGTGGAATTCACCCCTCCACTTT. The full variable domain, completed using reference TRBV5-1 and TRBJ1-6, is KAGVTQTPRYLIKTRGQQVTLSCSPISGHRSVSWYQQTPGQGLQFLFEYFSETQRNKGNFPGRFSGRQFSNSRSEMNVSTLELGDSALYLCASSLGSRARGWNSPLHFGNGTRLTVT.

The gene calls are TRBV25-1 and TRBJ1-6; 7 nucleotides match TRBD1. CDR3 length: 16 amino acids. The germline V gene has CDR1 MGHDK and CDR2 SYGVNS. Trimming took 1 base from V and 6 from J; bases not matched to a gene: 6. CDR3 sequence: CASSEWGGTVNSPLHF. The CDR3 DNA reads as TGTGCCAGCAGTGAATGGGGTGGGACAGTTAATTCACCCCTCCACTTT.

There are a few counts of this clone. The gene calls are TRBV9 and TRBJ2-7; D is unresolved. The CDR3 spans 15 residues. The germline V and J ends were trimmed by 3 bases and 0 bases, with 13 bases remaining between them. The germline CDR1 and CDR2 sequences are SGDLS and YYNGEE. DNA for the CDR3: TGTGCCAGCAGCGCCACGCCTCGTAGCTCCTACGAGCAGTACTTC. It codes for CASSATPRSSYEQYF.

The chain joins TRBV5-4 to TRBJ2-7, with 9 positions matching TRBD2. The CDR3 sequence is 16 residues long. Germline V gene lookup returns CDR1 SGHNT and CDR2 YYREEE (reference sequence). After removal of 2 bases from V and 0 bases from J, the junction contained 6 bases not matched to a gene. DNA for the CDR3: TGTGCCAGCAGCTTATCTATAGCGGGGGACTCCTACGAGCAGTACTTC. It specifies CASSLSIAGDSYEQYF.

The chain couples TRBV5-8 to TRBJ1-5, with 9 positions matching TRBD1. The germline CDR1 and CDR2 sequences are SGHTS and YDEGEE. V lost 3 bases, J lost 4 bases, and 5 bases stayed unmatched. The CDR3 length is 15 residues. CDR3: CASSSGTGWNQPQHF. In DNA, the CDR3 is TGTGCCAGCAGCTCGGGGACAGGGTGGAATCAGCCCCAGCATTTT. The variable domain in full, with the rest retrieved from reference TRBV5-8 and TRBJ1-5, is EAGVTQSPTHLIKTRGQQATLRCSPISGHTSVYWYQQALGLGLQFLLWYDEGEERNRGNFPPRFSGRQFPNYSSELNVNALELEDSALYLCASSSGTGWNQPQHFGDGTRLSIL.

CDR3 nucleotides: TGTGCCAGCGGGCAGACGGGAATATATGGCTACACCTTC. Translating it yields CASGQTGIYGYTF. The V and J genes are TRBV6-6 and TRBJ1-2; D unclear. Germline loops: CDR1 MNHNY, CDR2 SVGAGI (reference sequence). CDR3 length: 13 amino acids. Trimming took off 8 bases at V and 5 bases at J, with 15 bases between the two ends.

J is TRBJ1-5 and V is TRBV5-1; 10 bases fit TRBD1. CDR3 size: 18 residues. CDR1 SGHRS and CDR2 YFSETQ come from the germline V gene. V trimming: 3 bases; J trimming: 0 bases; junction bases outside the gene matches: 9. CDR3 coding DNA: TGCGCCAGCAGCTCCCGGGACAGGGGATCGCATAGCAATCAGCCCCAGCATTTT. Residues: CASSSRDRGSHSNQPQHF.

This rearrangement joins TRBV14 to TRBJ2-5; no reliable D call. Germline V gene sequence: CDR1 SGHDN, CDR2 FVKESK. The CDR3 contains 13 residues. The V and J ends lost 1 base and 7 bases respectively, with 10 bases between them. DNA of the CDR3: TGTGCCAGCAGCCAAGTGGGCTACGGGACCCAGTACTTC. It codes for CASSQVGYGTQYF. The entire variable domain, with the rest obtained from reference TRBV14 and TRBJ2-5, is as follows: EAGVTQFPSHSVIEKGQTVTLRCDPISGHDNLYWYRRVMGKEIKFLLHFVKESKQDESGMPNNRFLAERTGGTYSTLKVQPAELEDSGVYFCASSQVGYGTQYFGPGTRLLVL.